The sequence of this TCR beta chain was determined in a study of CD8 T cells in Susac syndrome. The multiple sclerosis controls consisted of treatment-naive patients with relapsing-remitting disease, either stable or active. While CD8+ and CD4+ T cells were isolated negatively, TEMRA cells were enriched by FACS. This CDR3 contains 17 residues. CDR1 and CDR2 (germline): SGHRS, YFSETQ. V was clipped by 3 bases and J by 9 bases; unmatched bases: 19. Random hexamers were used to reverse transcribe the RNA input (roughly 0.5 to 1 ug). The CDR3 of TCR beta was amplified by immunoSEQ multiplex PCR across 54 Vbeta and 13 Jbeta. TCRdb fed the immunoSEQ multiplex PCR reads into MiXCR, producing one record per CDR3 protein. In the table there are about 150,000 distinct CDR3 sequences, 93% of which are singletons.

The receptor comes from a human donor with multiple sclerosis. Sequenced material: CD4+ T cells from PBMCs. The chain is built from TRBV5-1 and TRBJ1-2; 8 bases agree with TRBD1. CDR3 region: CASSWDSRGRDSMRYTF. The CDR3 DNA sequence: TGCGCCAGCAGCTGGGATTCCAGGGGGCGAGATTCTATGCGCTACACCTTC.